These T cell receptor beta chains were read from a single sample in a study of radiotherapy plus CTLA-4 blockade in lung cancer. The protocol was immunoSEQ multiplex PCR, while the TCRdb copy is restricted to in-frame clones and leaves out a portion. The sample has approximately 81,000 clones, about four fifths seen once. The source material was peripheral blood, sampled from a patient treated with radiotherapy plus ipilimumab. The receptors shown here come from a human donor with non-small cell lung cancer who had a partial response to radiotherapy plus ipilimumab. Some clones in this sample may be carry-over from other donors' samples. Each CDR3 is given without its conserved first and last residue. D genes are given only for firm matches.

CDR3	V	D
AISDRGPYEQY	TRBV10-3	.
ASSLGPDRLNYEQY	TRBV5-1	.
ASSPQDTYEQY	TRBV18	.
ASSAGDSKTDTQY	TRBV12-1	.
ASSLDLQGSIDEQY	TRBV11-2	.
ASRDLLLGHNEQF	TRBV6-1	.
ASSEGSSVYEQY	TRBV6-1	.
ASSDIAGGPPGELF	TRBV19	TRBD2
ASSLGPPGGGYEQY	TRBV11-3	.
ASSQVAGGRTDTQY	TRBV4-3	TRBD2
ASSMIAGGTGELF	TRBV19	TRBD2
ASARDRDDEQY	TRBV6-4	TRBD1
ASSQGGVRSYEQY	TRBV7-8	TRBD1
ASSEQGPANEKLF	TRBV2	.
ASSPGGTRWANEQF	TRBV7-9	.
ASSLARAGGRTEAF	TRBV11-2	TRBD1
ASSPGLAGYTDTQY	TRBV18	TRBD2
ASSPGQGISYEQY	TRBV7-9	TRBD1
ASSLGQGIYEQY	TRBV5-1	TRBD1
ASSSDRTSYNEQF	TRBV6-6	TRBD1
ASSYDGTGSQPQH	TRBV6-5	TRBD1
ASRPDPGRNGSPLH	TRBV5-1	.
AWRTSGRTGELF	TRBV30	TRBD2
ASTPGSQNPYGYT	TRBV28	.
ASNRDSNYEQY	TRBV2	TRBD1